Shown below are 32 T cell receptor beta chains from a single sample sequenced in a study of blood T cells in healthy people across ages. Then a second PCR, running roughly 7 to 11 cycles, was carried out with a sample-barcoded 5' primer and a J-beta primer mix. TCRdb analysed the 5' RACE reads with MiXCR anew, one entry per CDR3 protein. Altogether 660,000 or so distinct CDR3 sequences are present, 58% being singletons, with the ten largest covering 30% to 40%. Material: blood. The origin of the receptors is a man aged 55 to 70 in good health.

This clonotype appeared a single time. The chain joins TRBV5-4 to TRBJ2-1; no firm D call. The CDR3 is 12 amino acids. Germline lookup yields CDR1 SGHNT and CDR2 YYREEE (reference sequence). Trimming took off 1 base at V and 9 bases at J, with 8 bases between the two ends. CDR3 bases: TGTGCCAGCAGCTTGCCCTTCTCTGAGCAGTTCTTC. It codes for CASSLPFSEQFF.

The CDR3 sequence: CASSFSRGAEQYF. In DNA, the CDR3 is TGTGCCAGCAGCTTCTCCAGGGGGGCAGAGCAGTACTTC. This chain joins TRBV5-6 and TRBJ2-5, with D tentatively TRBD1 (7 bases). The CDR3 extends over 13 amino acids. Trimming pared 2 bases from V and 11 bases from J, leaving 16 bases between. CDR1 and CDR2 (germline): SGHDT, YYEEEE.

The CDR3 region has the DNA TGTGCCAGCAGCGTAGCTTACAATGAGCAGTTCTTC. Its translation is CASSVAYNEQFF. This rearrangement joins TRBV9 to TRBJ2-1; no firm D call. This CDR3 region has 12 residues. V lost 0 bases to trimming and J lost 4 bases, with 2 bases between them. Germline CDR1 SGDLS, CDR2 YYNGEE.

This clonotype has a handful of counts. The J gene is TRBJ2-6, the V gene TRBV5-1; the D gene is possibly TRBD2 (6 bases). Germline values: CDR1 SGHRS, CDR2 YFSETQ. With 4 bases removed from V and 0 bases from J, the gap between germline ends came to 17 bases. CDR3 length: 18 amino acids. The CDR3: CASSPGDSISSGANVLTF. CDR3 DNA sequence: TGCGCCAGCAGCCCGGGAGACAGCATCTCCTCTGGGGCCAACGTCCTGACTTTC. Combining the CDR3 with reference TRBV5-1 and TRBJ2-6 gives the whole variable domain KAGVTQTPRYLIKTRGQQVTLSCSPISGHRSVSWYQQTPGQGLQFLFEYFSETQRNKGNFPGRFSGRQFSNSRSEMNVSTLELGDSALYLCASSPGDSISSGANVLTFGAGSRLTVL.

This clonotype has just a few counts. The gene calls are TRBV3-1 and TRBJ2-5, with 8 bases aligning to TRBD2. With the DNA end fitting TRBJ2-7 better, the J assignment may be wrong. The V gene's germline CDR1 is LGHDT and CDR2 YNNKEL (reference sequence). The CDR3 extends over 14 amino acids. CDR3 region: CASSQSRGAYEQYF. CDR3 DNA sequence: TGTGCCAGCAGCCAATCGCGGGGGGCCTACGAGCAGTACTTC.

This chain connects TRBV5-8 to TRBJ2-5; 7 bases map to TRBD2. V dropped 4 bases and J dropped 5; count of bases not matched to a gene: 8. This CDR3 has 14 residues. The germline V gene has CDR1 SGHTS and CDR2 YDEGEE. Here the CDR3 reads CASSPLAGVETQYF. The CDR3 DNA reads as TGTGCCAGCAGCCCCCTGGCGGGGGTTGAGACCCAGTACTTC.

A few counts support this clonotype. V and J are TRBV12-3 or TRBV12-4 and TRBJ2-5; TRBD2 matches at 8 bases. Germline trimming cut 3 bases from V and 9 bases from J; bases unmatched to any gene: 3. This CDR3 has 12 residues. The CDR3, as DNA: TGTGCCAGCAGTTTTAGCGGGGATCCCCAGTACTTC. It encodes CASSFSGDPQYF.

This chain uses TRBV4-1 with TRBJ2-3; 9 bases match TRBD1. The CDR3 sequence is 13 residues long. The germline CDR1 and CDR2 sequences are MGHRA and YSYEKL. With 1 base clipped from V and 11 bases from J, the junction kept 4 bases outside the gene matches. Written as DNA, the CDR3 is TGCGCCAGCAGCCAAGTGGACAGGGGTGGGCAGTATTTT. Translation gives CASSQVDRGGQYF.

The chain recombines TRBV6-1 with TRBJ2-5, with TRBD2 matching over 14 bases. The DNA matches TRBJ2-7 better at its end, which makes the J call doubtful. The length of the CDR3 is 18 residues. Germline CDR1 is MNHNS and CDR2 is SASEGT. CDR3 sequence: CASSPRLAGGPSSYEQYF. In DNA form, the CDR3 reads TGTGCCAGCAGTCCACGACTAGCGGGAGGGCCGAGCTCCTACGAGCAGTACTTC.

The J gene is TRBJ1-1, the V gene TRBV9, with D uncertain. Trimming left V 2 bases short and J 0 bases short, with 8 bases between. The germline gives CDR1 SGDLS, CDR2 YYNGEE. This CDR3 is 14 amino acids long. The CDR3 reads CASSVGSMNTEAFF. CDR3 bases: TGTGCCAGCAGCGTGGGGTCGATGAACACTGAAGCTTTCTTT.

The chain has TRBV20-1 and TRBJ2-5; D is tentatively TRBD1 or TRBD2 (5 bases each). Germline loops: CDR1 DFQATT, CDR2 SNEGSKA (reference sequence). The CDR3 extends over 13 amino acids. V shed 2 bases and J shed 7 bases, with 14 bases lying between them. The chain's CDR3 is CSARFGAGRTQYF. CDR3 nucleotide sequence: TGCAGTGCTAGATTCGGGGCCGGGCGGACCCAGTACTTC.

This rearrangement joins TRBV10-2 to TRBJ2-2, with D tentatively TRBD2 (7 bases). CDR1 and CDR2 from the germline V gene are WSHSY and SAAADI. Deletions cut 4 bases from V and 1 base from J, with 10 bases between. The CDR3 is 15 amino acids. This CDR3 reads CASSAGGQNTGELFF. Here the CDR3 DNA reads TGCGCCAGCAGTGCGGGGGGCCAGAACACCGGGGAGCTGTTTTTT.

This clonotype was recorded many times. The V call is TRBV7-9, the J call TRBJ2-5, with a tentative D call TRBD2 (5 bases). The germline CDR1 and CDR2 sequences are SEHNR and FQNEAQ (reference sequence). V shed 4 bases and J shed 1 base, with 19 bases lying between them. CDR3 length equals 17 residues. For the CDR3, the DNA is TGTGCCAGCAGCTCGGCGGGTGTTGCGGGTCCCCAAGAGACCCAGTACTTC. Its protein product is CASSSAGVAGPQETQYF.

CDR3: CASSAVAGKETQYF. CDR3 bases: TGTGCCAGCAGCGCAGTCGCGGGTAAAGAGACCCAGTACTTC. The genes are TRBV9 and TRBJ2-5; weak D call: TRBD2 (5 bases). Trimming took 3 bases from V and 3 from J, leaving 12 bases between them. The germline V gene encodes CDR1 SGDLS and CDR2 YYNGEE. The CDR3 runs 14 residues.

The J gene is TRBJ2-7, the V gene TRBV3-1; D unclear. V gave up 0 bases and J gave up 0 bases, with 9 bases separating them. CDR1 is LGHDT, CDR2 YNNKEL, per germline (reference sequence). The CDR3 has 15 amino acids. The DNA for the CDR3 is TGTGCCAGCAGCCAAGATATGGCAGTCTCCTACGAGCAGTACTTC. Amino acid sequence: CASSQDMAVSYEQYF.

The chain couples TRBV15 to TRBJ2-5; D gene ambiguous. CDR1 is LNHNV, CDR2 YYDKDF, per germline (reference sequence). This CDR3 region has 12 residues. V dropped 2 bases and J dropped 3 bases, with 4 bases sitting between them. CDR3 residues: CATSRSKETQYF. In nucleotides, the CDR3 is TGTGCCACCAGCAGATCAAAAGAGACCCAGTACTTC.

Of note for this clonotype: The junction differs from germline at one of its ends, possibly a read error. The chain couples TRBV5-6 to TRBJ1-2, with 9 bases identical to TRBD1. The germline V gene encodes CDR1 SGHDT and CDR2 YYEEEE. The CDR3 loop spans 15 amino acids. The CDR3 region is CASSQTGQGIYGYTF. The CDR3 DNA sequence: TGTGCCAGCAGCCAGACGGGACAGGGAATCTATGGTTACACCTTC.

This clonotype has more than one count but fewer than ten. The chain has TRBV6-5 and TRBJ2-7; 11 nucleotides line up with TRBD2. V was pared by 2 bases and J by 0 bases, with 3 bases of the junction left unmatched. Germline assignment: CDR1 MNHEY and CDR2 SVGAGI. CDR3 length: 16 amino acids. This CDR3 reads CASSYLAGGLSYEQYF. The CDR3 nucleotides read TGTGCCAGCAGTTACCTAGCGGGGGGCCTCTCCTACGAGCAGTACTTC.

This clonotype was detected a few times. The CDR3 here is CSATGTSGGSIQYF. The CDR3 DNA is TGCAGTGCGACCGGGACTAGCGGGGGTAGCATTCAGTACTTC. The chain joins TRBV20-1 to TRBJ2-4; 14 nucleotides match TRBD2. The CDR3 consists of 14 residues. V shed 6 bases and J 9 bases; nucleotides not matched to a gene: 7. Germline V gives CDR1 DFQATT, CDR2 SNEGSKA (reference sequence).

The genes are TRBV6-1 and TRBJ1-5; D is possibly TRBD1 (5 bases). There are 15 residues in the CDR3. Germline-derived CDR1 and CDR2 are MNHNS and SASEGT. Trimming removed 5 bases at V and 0 bases at J, with 11 bases between. The CDR3 loop reads CASSNGAISNQPQHF. The CDR3 DNA follows: TGTGCCAGCAGTAACGGGGCGATTAGCAATCAGCCCCAGCATTTT.

This clonotype was counted a few times. The chain combines TRBV28 with TRBJ2-3; D possibly corresponds to TRBD2 (6 bases). The CDR3 runs 15 residues. Trimming cost V 1 base and J 3 bases, with 11 bases left between them. Germline CDR1 reads MDHEN; CDR2 reads SYDVKM. The CDR3 loop is CASSLSGGVTDTQYF. The CDR3 nucleotides read TGTGCCAGCAGTTTATCCGGGGGAGTAACAGATACGCAGTATTTT.

V usage is TRBV5-1 and J usage is TRBJ2-1, with no clear D. This CDR3 is built from 13 residues. Germline lookup yields CDR1 SGHRS and CDR2 YFSETQ. V was shortened by 4 bases and J by 5 bases, with 10 bases between the two germline ends. The CDR3 DNA sequence: TGCGCCAGCAGCGTGACCGCAAACAATGAGCAGTTCTTC. Translating gives CASSVTANNEQFF. The variable domain in full, with the rest retrieved from reference TRBV5-1 and TRBJ2-1, is KAGVTQTPRYLIKTRGQQVTLSCSPISGHRSVSWYQQTPGQGLQFLFEYFSETQRNKGNFPGRFSGRQFSNSRSEMNVSTLELGDSALYLCASSVTANNEQFFGPGTRLTVL.

This rearrangement joins TRBV6-5 to TRBJ2-3, with 8 bases matching TRBD1. Looked up from germline, CDR1 is MNHEY and CDR2 is SVGAGI. CDR3 length: 14 residues. V lost 6 bases to trimming and J lost 2 bases; unmatched junction nucleotides: 4. The CDR3 DNA reads TGTGCCAGCAGGAGGGGACAGGACACAGATACGCAGTATTTT. Its translation: CASRRGQDTDTQYF.

The J gene is TRBJ1-2, the V gene TRBV6-2 or TRBV6-3, with D perhaps TRBD1 (5 bases). V shed 5 bases and J shed 4 bases, with 14 bases lying between them. The CDR3 has 14 residues. Per the germline V gene, CDR1 is MNHEY and CDR2 is SVGEGT. The CDR3 bases are TGTGCCAGCAGTGCGCGACCTAGGGGCTATGGCTACACCTTC. Its protein product is CASSARPRGYGYTF.

This clonotype was counted between two and nine times. The chain employs TRBV15 and TRBJ2-5; D unclear. The CDR3 loop spans 12 amino acids. V lost 3 bases and J lost 0, with 2 bases in between. Germline-derived CDR1 and CDR2 are LNHNV and YYDKDF (reference sequence). The CDR3 coding sequence is TGTGCCACCAGCAGGTACCAAGAGACCCAGTACTTC. As protein: CATSRYQETQYF.

The chain uses TRBV14 and TRBJ1-1; D is unresolved. This CDR3 region has 14 residues. V lost 1 base, J lost 5 bases, and 11 bases lay in between. CDR1 is SGHDN, CDR2 FVKESK, per germline. This chain's CDR3 is CASSQVSTGTEAFF. As DNA, the CDR3 is TGTGCCAGCAGCCAAGTTTCGACCGGAACTGAAGCTTTCTTT.

The chain is built from TRBV10-2 and TRBJ2-5; D uncertain. The closer fit of TRBJ2-7 to the DNA end suggests the J call may be wrong. CDR1 is WSHSY, CDR2 SAAADI, per germline. The length of the CDR3 is 13 residues. In DNA form, the CDR3 reads TGCGCCAGCAGACCCGACACTGACTACGAGCAGTACTTC. Protein: CASRPDTDYEQYF.

This clonotype was recorded a few times. V is TRBV27 and J is TRBJ2-4, with D possibly being TRBD2 (6 bases). Trimming took 4 bases from V and 13 from J, leaving 17 bases between them. Germline-derived CDR1 and CDR2 are MNHEY and SMNVEV (reference sequence). CDR3 size: 13 residues. The CDR3 reads CASSSWGVREQYF. In nucleotides, the CDR3 is TGTGCCAGCAGTTCCTGGGGGGTGAGGGAGCAGTACTTC.

With respect to this clonotype: A much larger clone differs by one base, so this may be a read error. The chain combines TRBV4-2 with TRBJ2-5; D uncertain. The CDR3 has 15 amino acids. CDR1 is LGHNA, CDR2 YNFKEQ, per germline. The V end was cut by 4 bases, the J end by 5 bases, with 17 bases between. The CDR3 loop reads CASSRPVPHGETQYF. The CDR3 nucleotides read TGTGCCAGCAGCCGGCCCGTTCCCCACGGGGAGACCCAGTACTTC.

This clonotype was found once. The genes are TRBV24-1 and TRBJ2-5, with 10 bases identical to TRBD2. CDR3 length equals 16 residues. Trimming cost V 1 base and J 4 bases; bases outside gene matches: 5. CDR1 and CDR2 (germline): KGHDR, SFDVKD. Written as DNA, the CDR3 is TGTGCCACCAGTGATTTAAAGCTAGCGGGGGTAGAGACCCAGTACTTC. Its translation: CATSDLKLAGVETQYF.

A word on this clonotype: Germline is not matched at one junction end, which may reflect a read error. The V call is TRBV12-5, the J call TRBJ2-1, with a weak D call TRBD2 (7 bases). CDR3 length: 15 amino acids. Germline V gene sequence: CDR1 LGHNT, CDR2 FRNRAP. The CDR3, as DNA: TGTGCTAGTGGTTGGGGGGGGGCGAGTTACAATGAGCCGTTCTTC. It is translated as CASGWGGASYNEPFF.

About this clonotype itself: An end of the junction does not agree with germline; a read error may underlie this. The CDR3 nucleotides read TGTGCCAGCAACCCTACTAGCGGGGGCTCCTACAATGGGCAGTTCTTC. It yields the protein CASNPTSGGSYNGQFF. The chain links TRBV6-5 to TRBJ2-1, with 11 bases fitting TRBD2. The CDR3 has 16 residues. Per germline, CDR1 MNHEY and CDR2 SVGAGI.